A selection of T cell receptor beta chains follows, all from one sample in a study of blood T cell repertoires in COVID-19. The table came from immunoSEQ multiplex PCR; TCRdb's copy has only in-frame clones and leaves some out. The sample has approximately 200,000 clones; 88% are singletons. The sample taken for sequencing was peripheral blood. The receptors here all came from a man aged 65-85 years with active or convalescent COVID-19. Each CDR3 is given with its conserved first and last residue. D genes are given only for firm matches. A row's size may be missing; if present it is once, few, many or a size class.

.,TRBD1,TRBJ1-3,14,TRBV29-1,TGCAGCGTTGTGACAGGGGCTCTTGGAAACACCATATATTTT,CSVVTGALGNTIYF
.,.,TRBJ2-7,13,TRBV4-1,TGCGCCAGCAGCCAAGCGGGAACCTCCGAGCAGTACTTC,CASSQAGTSEQYF
.,TRBD2,TRBJ2-5,17,TRBV9,TGTGCCAGCAGCGTAGGTCCTAGCGGGGCACTACAAGAGACCCAGTACTTC,CASSVGPSGALQETQYF
.,.,TRBJ2-7,17,TRBV21-1,TGTGCCAGCAGCGCAGACCCCGGACAGGGGAAACTCTACGAGCAGTACTTC,CASSADPGQGKLYEQYF
once,.,TRBJ2-7,14,TRBV9,TGTGCCAGCAGCGTTCCCCAGGGCTCCTACGAGCAGTACTTC,CASSVPQGSYEQYF
.,TRBD1,TRBJ1-5,14,TRBV6-2/TRBV6-3,TGTGCCAGCAGTCCGACAGGGGCGAATCAGCCCCAGCATTTT,CASSPTGANQPQHF
.,TRBD1,TRBJ1-6,15,TRBV28,TGTGCCAGCAGTTCCACCGGGACAGGGAATTCACCCCTCCACTTT,CASSSTGTGNSPLHF
.,TRBD2,TRBJ2-3,16,TRBV24-1,TGTGCCACCAGTGATTTGGCGGGAGCCAGCACAGATACGCAGTATTTT,CATSDLAGASTDTQYF
.,.,TRBJ2-5,12,TRBV30,TGTGCCTGGAGCAGTGCCGGGGAGACCCAGTACTTC,CAWSSAGETQYF
.,.,TRBJ1-6,15,TRBV19,TGTGCCAGTAGGGGCCTAGGGGGTCTTGATTCGCCCCTCCACTTT,CASRGLGGLDSPLHF
.,.,TRBJ2-3,16,TRBV5-1,TGCGCCAGCAGCTTGGCCGGGGGAATGGTCACAGATACGCAGTATTTT,CASSLAGGMVTDTQYF
.,.,TRBJ1-4,15,TRBV6-5,TGTGCCAGCAGTTACCTGTGGGGGCAGCGTGAAAAACTGTTTTTT,CASSYLWGQREKLFF
.,.,TRBJ2-5,14,TRBV19,TGTGCCAGTAGTCCCGGGGGGACAGGAGAGACCCAGTACTTC,CASSPGGTGETQYF
.,.,TRBJ1-4,14,TRBV18,TGTGCCAGCTCACCAAAGGGAGGGAGTGAAAAACTGTTTTTT,CASSPKGGSEKLFF
.,.,TRBJ2-7,13,TRBV11-2,TGTGCCAGCAGCTTCACCAGAACCTACGAGCAGTACTTC,CASSFTRTYEQYF
.,.,TRBJ1-2,14,TRBV9,TGTGCCAGCAGCCCCAGGACAAATCAGGCTGGCTACACCTTC,CASSPRTNQAGYTF
.,.,TRBJ1-3,15,TRBV28,TGTGCCAGCAGTCATGACACAGGGATTGGAAACACCATATATTTT,CASSHDTGIGNTIYF
.,.,TRBJ1-2,14,TRBV3-1/TRBV3-2,TGTGCCAGCAGCCAAGGGACAGCGATCTATGGCTACACCTTC,CASSQGTAIYGYTF
.,.,TRBJ2-3,13,TRBV10-1,TGCGCCAGCAGTGAGTCGGGAGTAGATACGCAGTATTTT,CASSESGVDTQYF
.,TRBD1,TRBJ2-7,13,TRBV5-1,TGCGCCAGCTACTGGGGACAGGGGTACGAGCAGTACTTC,CASYWGQGYEQYF
once,.,TRBJ1-1,12,TRBV25-1,TGTGCCGTTGGGAGTGGGAGCACTGAAGCTTTCTTT,CAVGSGSTEAFF
.,.,TRBJ2-1,14,TRBV28,TGTGCCAGTAATAAAGACTACCCCTACAATGAGCAGTTCTTC,CASNKDYPYNEQFF